This record looks at one T cell receptor beta chain sequence and its context. As yet, its antigen is unknown. The V gene lost 7 bases and the J gene lost 4 bases, with 7 bases spanning the gap. The germline V gene has CDR1 SNHLY and CDR2 FYNNEI. This CDR3 spans 11 amino acids. The record originates from a study of T cell repertoires in cytomegalovirus infection. TCRdb reprocessed the reads via MiXCR and lists one record per CDR3 protein. The sample gives 650,000 to 900,000 distinct CDR3 sequences, approximately 30% of which show up once; 9.5% to 15% is in the top ten. The chain uses TRBV2 and TRBJ1-1, with D unresolved. The specimen comprised cultured CD8+ T cells from PBMCs, sampled from culture after CMV antigen stimulation. The sequence was obtained from a human donor in good health (CMV status not recorded). Some clones in this sample may be carry-over from other donors' samples. CDR3 protein: CASNRGTEAFF. The CDR3 region has the DNA TGTGCCAGCAACAGAGGCACTGAAGCTTTCTTT.